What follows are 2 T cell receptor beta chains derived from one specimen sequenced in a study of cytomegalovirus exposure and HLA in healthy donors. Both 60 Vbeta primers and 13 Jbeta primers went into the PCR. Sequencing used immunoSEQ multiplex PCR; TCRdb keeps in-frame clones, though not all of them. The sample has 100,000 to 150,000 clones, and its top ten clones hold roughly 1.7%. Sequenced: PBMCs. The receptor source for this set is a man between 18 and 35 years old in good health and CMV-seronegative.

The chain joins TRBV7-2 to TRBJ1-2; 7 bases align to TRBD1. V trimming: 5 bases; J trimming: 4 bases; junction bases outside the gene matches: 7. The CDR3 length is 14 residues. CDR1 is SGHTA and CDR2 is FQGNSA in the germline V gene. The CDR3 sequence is CASSGRQGPYGYTF. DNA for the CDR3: TGTGCCAGCAGCGGCAGACAGGGACCCTATGGCTACACCTTC.

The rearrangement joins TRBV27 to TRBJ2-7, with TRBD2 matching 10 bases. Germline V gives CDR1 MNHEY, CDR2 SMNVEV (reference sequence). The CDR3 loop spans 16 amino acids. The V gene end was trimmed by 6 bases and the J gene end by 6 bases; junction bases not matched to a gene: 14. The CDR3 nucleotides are TGTGCCAGCAGCCGCTTCCTGCTAGCGGGAGTGAGCGAGCAGTACTTC. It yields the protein CASSRFLLAGVSEQYF.